Listed below are T cell receptor beta chains from one sample, sequenced in a study of T cell responses to AZD1222 COVID-19 vaccine. Some clones are missing from TCRdb's copy, which holds only in-frame ones; the method was immunoSEQ multiplex PCR. The sample includes around 100,000 clones, 86% of them seen just once. Sequencing used peripheral blood, obtained 28 days after the second dose of the MenACWY control vaccine. These receptors were taken from an adult who received the MenACWY meningococcal vaccine as a control. The CDR3 runs from the conserved cysteine through the conserved F or W. A D gene is named only where the DNA matches it firmly. Where a row states a size, it is once, few, many or the class of an expanded clone; other rows omit it.

cdr3_length: 15
d_call: TRBD1
clone_size: -
j_call: TRBJ1-4
v_call: TRBV18
cdr3_aa: CASSPDRGGNEKLFF
cdr3_nt: TGTGCCAGCTCACCAGACAGGGGCGGTAATGAAAAACTGTTTTTT

cdr3_length: 15
d_call: TRBD1
clone_size: -
j_call: TRBJ1-1
v_call: TRBV19
cdr3_aa: CASIRTGGSNTEAFF
cdr3_nt: TGTGCCAGTATTAGGACAGGGGGCTCTAACACTGAAGCTTTCTTT

cdr3_length: 16
d_call: -
clone_size: -
j_call: TRBJ2-7
v_call: TRBV6-5
cdr3_aa: CASSFGVPSSSYEQYF
cdr3_nt: TGTGCCAGCAGTTTTGGCGTGCCCAGCTCTTCCTACGAGCAGTACTTC

cdr3_length: 15
d_call: TRBD1
clone_size: -
j_call: TRBJ1-4
v_call: TRBV11-2
cdr3_aa: CASSFGTATNEKLFF
cdr3_nt: TGTGCCAGCAGCTTTGGGACAGCAACTAATGAAAAACTGTTTTTT

cdr3_length: 14
d_call: -
clone_size: once
j_call: TRBJ1-2
v_call: TRBV4-2
cdr3_aa: CASSPRGANYGYTF
cdr3_nt: TGTGCCAGCAGCCCCCGAGGGGCTAACTATGGCTACACCTTC

cdr3_length: 16
d_call: -
clone_size: -
j_call: TRBJ1-1
v_call: TRBV7-9
cdr3_aa: CASSFPRGRGNTEAFF
cdr3_nt: TGTGCCAGCAGCTTCCCGAGAGGGCGAGGTAACACTGAAGCTTTCTTT

cdr3_length: 13
d_call: -
clone_size: -
j_call: TRBJ2-7
v_call: TRBV6-4
cdr3_aa: CASSDGSGYEQYF
cdr3_nt: TGTGCCAGCAGTGACGGGAGCGGATACGAGCAGTACTTC

cdr3_length: 15
d_call: -
clone_size: -
j_call: TRBJ1-6
v_call: TRBV14
cdr3_aa: CASSLRSSYNSPLHF
cdr3_nt: TGTGCCAGCAGCCTCAGGAGCTCCTATAATTCACCCCTCCACTTT

cdr3_length: 14
d_call: TRBD1
clone_size: -
j_call: TRBJ1-2
v_call: TRBV5-5
cdr3_aa: CASSLGDRGHGYTF
cdr3_nt: TGTGCCAGCAGCTTGGGTGACAGGGGGCATGGCTACACCTTC

cdr3_length: 15
d_call: TRBD1
clone_size: -
j_call: TRBJ1-5
v_call: TRBV3-1/TRBV3-2
cdr3_aa: CASSNRQGASQPQHF
cdr3_nt: TGTGCCAGCAGCAACCGACAGGGGGCGAGTCAGCCCCAGCATTTT

cdr3_length: 15
d_call: TRBD1
clone_size: -
j_call: TRBJ1-5
v_call: TRBV24-1
cdr3_aa: CATRDRVRGNQPQHF
cdr3_nt: TGTGCCACCAGGGACAGGGTTCGTGGCAATCAGCCCCAGCATTTT

cdr3_length: 15
d_call: TRBD2
clone_size: -
j_call: TRBJ2-3
v_call: TRBV7-2
cdr3_aa: CASSSGTRVPFAQYF
cdr3_nt: TGTGCCAGCAGCTCCGGGACTAGAGTGCCGTTTGCGCAGTATTTT

cdr3_length: 18
d_call: TRBD2
clone_size: -
j_call: TRBJ2-2
v_call: TRBV19
cdr3_aa: CASTARSGVAMNTGELFF
cdr3_nt: TGTGCCAGTACCGCGCGCAGCGGGGTCGCTATGAACACCGGGGAGCTGTTTTTT

cdr3_length: 16
d_call: -
clone_size: -
j_call: TRBJ2-3
v_call: TRBV2
cdr3_aa: CASSERMVTSTDTQYF
cdr3_nt: TGTGCCAGCAGTGAAAGGATGGTAACTAGCACAGATACGCAGTATTTT

cdr3_length: 13
d_call: -
clone_size: -
j_call: TRBJ2-5
v_call: TRBV15
cdr3_aa: CATRKGGQETQYF
cdr3_nt: TGTGCCACCAGAAAGGGGGGGCAAGAGACCCAGTACTTC

cdr3_length: 15
d_call: -
clone_size: once
j_call: TRBJ2-7
v_call: TRBV6-1
cdr3_aa: CASSDLRTGLPEQYF
cdr3_nt: TGTGCCAGCAGTGACCTGAGAACAGGCTTACCCGAGCAGTACTTC

cdr3_length: 14
d_call: -
clone_size: -
j_call: TRBJ1-2
v_call: TRBV7-9
cdr3_aa: CASSDPPRYYGYTF
cdr3_nt: TGTGCCAGCAGCGACCCCCCCCGGTACTATGGCTACACCTTC

cdr3_length: 13
d_call: -
clone_size: -
j_call: TRBJ1-2
v_call: TRBV18
cdr3_aa: CASSPEGNYGYTF
cdr3_nt: TGTGCCAGCTCACCGGAGGGGAACTATGGCTACACCTTC

cdr3_length: 14
d_call: TRBD1
clone_size: -
j_call: TRBJ1-2
v_call: TRBV5-4
cdr3_aa: CASSFSATGAGYTF
cdr3_nt: TGTGCCAGCAGCTTCTCGGCTACAGGGGCTGGCTACACCTTC

cdr3_length: 16
d_call: TRBD1
clone_size: once
j_call: TRBJ1-3
v_call: TRBV7-2
cdr3_aa: CASSPNRGSSGNTIYF
cdr3_nt: TGTGCCAGCAGCCCCAACAGGGGGAGCTCTGGAAACACCATATATTTT

cdr3_length: 18
d_call: -
clone_size: -
j_call: TRBJ1-2
v_call: TRBV4-3
cdr3_aa: CASSQDRGLPTVYYGYTF
cdr3_nt: TGCGCCAGCAGCCAAGACAGGGGTCTTCCAACCGTCTACTATGGCTACACCTTC

cdr3_length: 13
d_call: -
clone_size: -
j_call: TRBJ1-2
v_call: TRBV11-2
cdr3_aa: CASSLGRAGGYTF
cdr3_nt: TGTGCCAGCAGCTTAGGCCGGGCGGGAGGCTACACCTTC

cdr3_length: 13
d_call: -
clone_size: -
j_call: TRBJ1-1
v_call: TRBV5-1
cdr3_aa: CASSFAVDTEAFF
cdr3_nt: TGCGCCAGCAGCTTTGCAGTGGACACTGAAGCTTTCTTT

cdr3_length: 15
d_call: -
clone_size: -
j_call: TRBJ2-1
v_call: TRBV14
cdr3_aa: CASSLGRRGKDEQFF
cdr3_nt: TGTGCCAGCAGCCTAGGGAGGAGGGGCAAGGATGAGCAGTTCTTC

cdr3_length: 13
d_call: -
clone_size: -
j_call: TRBJ2-2
v_call: TRBV15
cdr3_aa: CATSRDFNGELFF
cdr3_nt: TGTGCCACCAGCAGAGATTTTAACGGGGAGCTGTTTTTT

cdr3_length: 15
d_call: -
clone_size: -
j_call: TRBJ1-4
v_call: TRBV2
cdr3_aa: CASSETRGPNEKLFF
cdr3_nt: TGTGCCAGCAGTGAAACCAGGGGTCCTAATGAAAAACTGTTTTTT

cdr3_length: 12
d_call: -
clone_size: -
j_call: TRBJ2-1
v_call: TRBV12-3/TRBV12-4
cdr3_aa: CASSLAGTLQFF
cdr3_nt: TGTGCCAGCAGTTTAGCGGGTACATTGCAGTTCTTC

cdr3_length: 16
d_call: -
clone_size: -
j_call: TRBJ2-7
v_call: TRBV3-1/TRBV3-2
cdr3_aa: CASSPPSHTLPYEQYF
cdr3_nt: TGTGCCAGCAGCCCGCCCTCGCACACTCTTCCCTACGAGCAGTACTTC

cdr3_length: 17
d_call: TRBD2
clone_size: -
j_call: TRBJ2-1
v_call: TRBV27
cdr3_aa: CASSSTIRLAGLGEQFF
cdr3_nt: TGTGCCAGCAGTTCGACCATTAGACTAGCGGGGCTGGGCGAGCAGTTCTTC

cdr3_length: 13
d_call: -
clone_size: -
j_call: TRBJ1-1
v_call: TRBV6-5
cdr3_aa: CASKGVGYTEAFF
cdr3_nt: TGTGCCAGTAAGGGGGTCGGGTACACTGAAGCTTTCTTT

cdr3_length: 16
d_call: TRBD2
clone_size: few
j_call: TRBJ2-3
v_call: TRBV5-1
cdr3_aa: CASSLGLAASTDTQYF
cdr3_nt: TGCGCCAGCAGCTTGGGACTAGCGGCTAGCACAGATACGCAGTATTTT

cdr3_length: 14
d_call: -
clone_size: -
j_call: TRBJ1-1
v_call: TRBV14
cdr3_aa: CASRAGGGGTEAFF
cdr3_nt: TGTGCCAGCAGAGCCGGCGGGGGGGGAACTGAAGCTTTCTTT

cdr3_length: 18
d_call: TRBD2
clone_size: -
j_call: TRBJ2-2
v_call: TRBV5-4
cdr3_aa: CASSGLTSGGLNTGELFF
cdr3_nt: TGTGCCAGCAGCGGATTAACTAGCGGGGGACTAAACACCGGGGAGCTGTTTTTT

cdr3_length: 16
d_call: -
clone_size: -
j_call: TRBJ2-3
v_call: TRBV5-1
cdr3_aa: CASSSDSVEATDTQYF
cdr3_nt: TGCGCCAGCAGCTCCGACAGTGTCGAAGCAACAGATACGCAGTATTTT

cdr3_length: 17
d_call: -
clone_size: -
j_call: TRBJ2-6
v_call: TRBV7-3
cdr3_aa: CASSKSVLSSGANVLTF
cdr3_nt: TGTGCCAGCAGCAAAAGCGTGCTCAGCTCTGGGGCCAACGTCCTGACTTTC

cdr3_length: 11
d_call: -
clone_size: -
j_call: TRBJ1-4
v_call: TRBV4-1
cdr3_aa: CASSQLEKLFF
cdr3_nt: TGCGCCAGCAGCCAACTTGAAAAACTGTTTTTT

cdr3_length: 14
d_call: -
clone_size: once
j_call: TRBJ1-2
v_call: TRBV6-6
cdr3_aa: CASSYSVGLYGYTF
cdr3_nt: TGTGCCAGCAGTTACTCGGTGGGGCTCTATGGCTACACCTTC

cdr3_length: 14
d_call: -
clone_size: -
j_call: TRBJ2-5
v_call: TRBV18
cdr3_aa: CASSPGSSAETQYF
cdr3_nt: TGTGCCAGCTCACCGGGGTCTAGCGCGGAGACCCAGTACTTC

cdr3_length: 13
d_call: TRBD1
clone_size: -
j_call: TRBJ1-1
v_call: TRBV28
cdr3_aa: CASLGQGTAEAFF
cdr3_nt: TGTGCCAGCCTAGGACAGGGAACGGCTGAAGCTTTCTTT

cdr3_length: 17
d_call: -
clone_size: -
j_call: TRBJ1-1
v_call: TRBV11-2
cdr3_aa: CASSLVSMSRGNAEAFF
cdr3_nt: TGTGCCAGCAGCTTAGTCTCCATGTCTCGGGGGAACGCTGAAGCTTTCTTT

cdr3_length: 14
d_call: -
clone_size: -
j_call: TRBJ2-2
v_call: TRBV19
cdr3_aa: CASSNSGRSGELFF
cdr3_nt: TGTGCCAGTAGTAACAGCGGGCGGTCCGGGGAGCTGTTTTTT

cdr3_length: 14
d_call: -
clone_size: -
j_call: TRBJ1-5
v_call: TRBV5-8
cdr3_aa: CASSLLSWNQPQHF
cdr3_nt: TGTGCCAGCAGCTTGCTAAGTTGGAATCAGCCCCAGCATTTT

cdr3_length: 13
d_call: -
clone_size: -
j_call: TRBJ1-1
v_call: TRBV6-5
cdr3_aa: CASKQGRNTEAFF
cdr3_nt: TGTGCCAGCAAACAGGGAAGGAACACTGAAGCTTTCTTT

cdr3_length: 15
d_call: -
clone_size: -
j_call: TRBJ1-2
v_call: TRBV24-1
cdr3_aa: CATSDPGTEYYGYTF
cdr3_nt: TGTGCCACCAGTGACCCCGGGACCGAGTACTATGGCTACACCTTC

cdr3_length: 11
d_call: -
clone_size: -
j_call: TRBJ1-1
v_call: TRBV3-1/TRBV3-2
cdr3_aa: CASSHESEAFF
cdr3_nt: TGTGCCAGCAGCCACGAGTCCGAAGCTTTCTTT

cdr3_length: 14
d_call: -
clone_size: once
j_call: TRBJ2-2
v_call: TRBV29-1
cdr3_aa: CSVGVQTNTGELFF
cdr3_nt: TGCAGCGTCGGAGTACAGACGAACACCGGGGAGCTGTTTTTT

cdr3_length: 14
d_call: -
clone_size: -
j_call: TRBJ1-5
v_call: TRBV25-1
cdr3_aa: CASIYGGSNQPQHF
cdr3_nt: TGTGCCAGCATCTATGGAGGGAGCAATCAGCCCCAGCATTTT

cdr3_length: 12
d_call: -
clone_size: -
j_call: TRBJ2-1
v_call: TRBV21-1
cdr3_aa: CASRNRGNEQFF
cdr3_nt: TGTGCCAGCAGAAATAGGGGAAATGAGCAGTTCTTC

cdr3_length: 14
d_call: -
clone_size: -
j_call: TRBJ2-5
v_call: TRBV4-2
cdr3_aa: CASSQGPGGETQYF
cdr3_nt: TGTGCCAGCAGCCAGGGTCCCGGAGGGGAGACCCAGTACTTC

cdr3_length: 14
d_call: -
clone_size: few
j_call: TRBJ1-2
v_call: TRBV28
cdr3_aa: CASDHEVRGYGYTF
cdr3_nt: TGTGCCAGCGACCATGAGGTTCGGGGCTATGGCTACACCTTC

cdr3_length: 14
d_call: TRBD1
clone_size: -
j_call: TRBJ2-7
v_call: TRBV6-8
cdr3_aa: CASSLDRETYEQYF
cdr3_nt: TGTGCCAGCAGCCTCGACAGGGAGACCTACGAGCAGTACTTC

cdr3_length: 17
d_call: -
clone_size: -
j_call: TRBJ2-6
v_call: TRBV5-1
cdr3_aa: CASSSGTLSSGANVLTF
cdr3_nt: TGCGCCAGCAGCTCCGGGACCCTCAGCTCTGGGGCCAACGTCCTGACTTTC

cdr3_length: 14
d_call: -
clone_size: few
j_call: TRBJ1-4
v_call: TRBV11-2
cdr3_aa: CASSRIGTQEKLFF
cdr3_nt: TGTGCCAGCAGCCGGATCGGGACACAGGAAAAACTGTTTTTT

cdr3_length: 17
d_call: TRBD1
clone_size: -
j_call: TRBJ1-5
v_call: TRBV28
cdr3_aa: CASSFWGTGGSNQPQHF
cdr3_nt: TGTGCCAGCAGTTTTTGGGGGACAGGGGGGAGCAATCAGCCCCAGCATTTT

cdr3_length: 13
d_call: -
clone_size: -
j_call: TRBJ1-2
v_call: TRBV28
cdr3_aa: CASRVTANYGYTF
cdr3_nt: TGTGCCAGCAGGGTCACAGCTAACTATGGCTACACCTTC

cdr3_length: 12
d_call: -
clone_size: -
j_call: TRBJ1-5
v_call: TRBV28
cdr3_aa: CASSLRTPPLHF
cdr3_nt: TGTGCCAGCAGTTTAAGGACACCCCCCTTGCATTTT

cdr3_length: 16
d_call: TRBD1
clone_size: once
j_call: TRBJ1-5
v_call: TRBV11-3
cdr3_aa: CASSSSGTASNQPQHF
cdr3_nt: TGTGCCAGCAGCTCGTCCGGGACAGCGAGCAATCAGCCCCAGCATTTT

cdr3_length: 12
d_call: -
clone_size: -
j_call: TRBJ2-3
v_call: TRBV3-1/TRBV3-2
cdr3_aa: CASSQITDTQYF
cdr3_nt: TGTGCCAGCAGCCAAATAACAGATACGCAGTATTTT

cdr3_length: 13
d_call: -
clone_size: -
j_call: TRBJ1-1
v_call: TRBV6-4
cdr3_aa: CASSNGMNTEAFF
cdr3_nt: TGTGCCAGCAGTAACGGCATGAACACTGAAGCTTTCTTT

cdr3_length: 16
d_call: TRBD2
clone_size: few
j_call: TRBJ2-2
v_call: TRBV7-2
cdr3_aa: CASSLTSGGNTGELFF
cdr3_nt: TGTGCCAGCAGCTTGACTAGCGGGGGGAACACCGGGGAGCTGTTTTTT